The 28 T cell receptor beta chains listed next were all sequenced from one sample in a study of T cell repertoires in cytomegalovirus infection. No antigens are known for them. Using its own MiXCR run on the reads, TCRdb lists one record per CDR3 protein. The sample shows about 700,000 distinct CDR3 sequences, roughly 30% of them seen only once. Material: cultured PBMCs, obtained from culture after CMV antigen stimulation. These receptors all stem from a human donor in good health (CMV status not recorded). Some clones in this sample may be carry-over from other donors' samples.

This clonotype showed up just a few times. The V call is TRBV7-8, the J call TRBJ1-1; the match to TRBD1 covers 8 bases. This CDR3 has 13 amino acids. The germline V gene has CDR1 SGHVS and CDR2 FQNEAQ. V was clipped by 5 bases and J by 7 bases; unmatched bases: 6. CDR3: CASSIGTGVEAFF. The CDR3 bases are TGTGCCAGCAGCATAGGGACAGGTGTTGAAGCTTTCTTT.

The chain is built from TRBV7-8 and TRBJ2-1; weak D call: TRBD2 (7 bases). Germline assignment: CDR1 SGHVS and CDR2 FQNEAQ. There are 15 residues in the CDR3. The V end lost 4 bases, the J end lost 4 bases, and 14 bases lay between the germline ends. CDR3 nucleotides: TGTGCCAGCAGCTGGGCGGGGGCGAATTACAATGAGCAGTTCTTC. Amino acids: CASSWAGANYNEQFF.

This clonotype was counted a few times. J is TRBJ2-3 and V is TRBV6-2 or TRBV6-3, with 9 bases identical to TRBD1. The CDR3 length is 14 residues. Per germline, CDR1 MNHEY and CDR2 SVGEGT. V was clipped by 9 bases and J by 5 bases; unmatched bases: 9. The DNA for the CDR3 is TGTGCCAGTCGAGCACAGGGGGCGGGAGATACGCAGTATTTT. Protein product: CASRAQGAGDTQYF.

This rearrangement joins TRBV7-8 to TRBJ1-5; D uncertain. The CDR3 has 16 amino acids. Germline V gene sequence: CDR1 SGHVS, CDR2 FQNEAQ. V lost 3 bases to trimming and J lost 3 bases, with 15 bases between them. The CDR3 spells CASSFSALGSNQPQHF. In nucleotides, the CDR3 is TGTGCCAGCAGCTTTAGCGCTTTGGGCTCCAATCAGCCCCAGCATTTT.

CDR3 amino acids: CAISESRTDYNEQFF. For the CDR3, the DNA is TGTGCCATCAGTGAGTCGAGGACGGATTACAATGAGCAGTTCTTC. The J gene is TRBJ2-1, the V gene TRBV10-3, with no clear D. CDR1 and CDR2 (germline): ENHRY, SYGVKD. Trimming took 0 bases from V and 4 from J, leaving 10 bases between them. The CDR3 loop spans 15 amino acids.

The CDR3 region is CASHRADPRQETQYF. Written as DNA, the CDR3 is TGTGCCAGCCACCGGGCCGACCCTCGCCAAGAGACCCAGTACTTC. The chain links TRBV6-5 to TRBJ2-5; D is undetermined. Germline-derived CDR1 and CDR2 are MNHEY and SVGAGI. The CDR3 contains 15 residues. Deletions cut 8 bases from V and 1 base from J, with 17 bases between.

The V and J genes are TRBV19 and TRBJ1-5; D gene uncertain. The V and J ends lost 2 bases and 0 bases respectively, with 17 bases between them. The CDR3 length is 18 residues. Germline V gives CDR1 LNHDA, CDR2 SQIVND (reference sequence). The CDR3 coding sequence is TGTGCCAGTAGTATATTCACACCACGCCGATATAGCAATCAGCCCCAGCATTTT. The encoded protein is CASSIFTPRRYSNQPQHF.

The V gene is TRBV7-9, the J gene TRBJ1-2, with D possibly TRBD1 on 5 matching bases. This CDR3 has 13 amino acids. Trimming took off 5 bases at V and 8 bases at J, with 15 bases between the two ends. The germline CDR1 and CDR2 sequences are SEHNR and FQNEAQ (reference sequence). CDR3 bases: TGTGCCAGCAGCCGTGGGGCGGGGAGAGGCTACACCTTC. It codes for CASSRGAGRGYTF.

This clonotype was seen at least ten times. In nucleotides, the CDR3 is TGTGCCAGCCGCCTACGCTTGGGCTACAATGAGCAGTTCTTC. Protein: CASRLRLGYNEQFF. This rearrangement joins TRBV7-8 to TRBJ2-1, with D uncertain. The V end lost 8 bases, the J end lost 3 bases, and 14 bases lay between the germline ends. The CDR3 loop spans 14 amino acids. Germline lookup yields CDR1 SGHVS and CDR2 FQNEAQ.

This chain joins TRBV20-1 and TRBJ2-2; 9 bases align to TRBD1. J gave up 1 base and V 5 bases, and 2 bases lay outside the gene matches. The CDR3 has 14 amino acids. Germline CDR1 is DFQATT and CDR2 is SNEGSKA (reference sequence). Here the CDR3 reads CSAPTGGNTGELFF. The CDR3 DNA follows: TGCAGTGCTCCGACAGGGGGGAACACCGGGGAGCTGTTTTTT.

The rearrangement links TRBV10-3 to TRBJ2-4; TRBD1 matches 8 bases. With 10 bases clipped from V and 5 bases from J, the junction kept 7 bases outside the gene matches. In germline, CDR1 is ENHRY, CDR2 SYGVKD. This CDR3 has 13 residues. In nucleotides, the CDR3 is TGTGCCAGTGGGGGGACAGGACAAAACATTCAGTACTTC. It encodes CASGGTGQNIQYF.

The chain joins TRBV7-4 to TRBJ2-5, with TRBD2 matching over 7 bases. Losses at the gene ends were 5 bases for V and 5 bases for J; bases not matched to a gene: 8. The CDR3 contains 14 residues. Looked up from germline, CDR1 is SGHVT and CDR2 is SQSDAQ. Here the CDR3 reads CASSPTGLGETQYF. As DNA, the CDR3 is TGTGCCAGCAGCCCTACCGGACTAGGGGAGACCCAGTACTTC.

The CDR3 loop is CASSWDRVTDTQYF. The CDR3 DNA sequence: TGTGCCAGCAGTTGGGACAGGGTTACAGATACGCAGTATTTT. The chain employs TRBV6-5 and TRBJ2-3, with 9 bases fitting TRBD1. The CDR3 totals 14 residues. Germline V lookup: CDR1 MNHEY, CDR2 SVGAGI. J was trimmed by 3 bases and V by 4 bases; bases with no gene match: 2.

V gene TRBV4-1 combines with J gene TRBJ2-1; no clear D. With 0 bases removed from V and 9 bases from J, the gap between germline ends came to 12 bases. Germline V lookup: CDR1 MGHRA, CDR2 YSYEKL. The CDR3 loop spans 14 amino acids. CDR3 nucleotides: TGCGCCAGCAGCCAAGAGGCGGTTTACGGTGAGCAGTTCTTC. Translated: CASSQEAVYGEQFF.

This clonotype was found a few times. V is TRBV9 and J is TRBJ1-1; perhaps TRBD1 as D (5 bases). The CDR3 has 16 residues. V lost 4 bases and J lost 5, with 21 bases in between. CDR1 SGDLS and CDR2 YYNGEE come from the germline V gene. The DNA of the CDR3 is TGTGCCAGCAGCAGGGGAATGGGGCAGGGAGGAACTGAAGCTTTCTTT. Residues: CASSRGMGQGGTEAFF.

This clonotype was seen ten or more times. The chain couples TRBV7-2 to TRBJ1-1; 8 bases agree with TRBD1. With 5 bases clipped from V and 2 bases from J, the junction kept 7 bases outside the gene matches. This CDR3 contains 15 residues. Looked up from germline, CDR1 is SGHTA and CDR2 is FQGNSA. The CDR3 sequence is CASSRQTGGNTEAFF. The CDR3, as DNA: TGTGCCAGCAGCCGCCAAACAGGGGGTAACACTGAAGCTTTCTTT.

The J gene is TRBJ1-4, the V gene TRBV7-3; a weak D match, TRBD1 (5 bases). CDR3 size: 13 residues. Germline V CDR1 and CDR2: SGHTA, FQGTGA. Trimming shortened V by 5 bases and J by 10 bases, and 14 bases separated the two germline ends. The CDR3 DNA follows: TGTGCCAGCAGCCGGGACGGGGAGGGAAAACTGTTTTTT. It specifies CASSRDGEGKLFF.

Written as DNA, the CDR3 is TGTGCCAGTAGCCCTAGCGTGTCATACAATGAGCAGTTCTTC. Amino acids: CASSPSVSYNEQFF. The rearrangement links TRBV19 to TRBJ2-1; D is perhaps TRBD2 (6 bases). Trimming removed 6 bases from V and 4 bases from J, with 13 bases in between. The CDR3 loop spans 14 amino acids. CDR1 is LNHDA, CDR2 SQIVND, per germline (reference sequence). Based on the CDR3 plus reference TRBV19 and TRBJ2-1, the full variable domain is DGGITQSPKYLFRKEGQNVTLSCEQNLNHDAMYWYRQDPGQGLRLIYYSQIVNDFQKGDIAEGYSVSREKKESFPLTVTSAQKNPTAFYLCASSPSVSYNEQFFGPGTRLTVL.

Concerning this clonotype itself: An end of the junction does not agree with germline; a read error may underlie this. The CDR3 DNA is TGTGCCAGCAGTCCACTCCGGGGCTCCTTATTCGGGAACTATGGCTGCACCTTC. Translating it yields CASSPLRGSLFGNYGCTF. V is TRBV12-3 or TRBV12-4 and J is TRBJ1-2; a possible D gene is TRBD1 (5 bases). The CDR3 spans 18 residues.

This chain joins TRBV6-2 or TRBV6-3 and TRBJ2-3; no clear D gene. CDR1 is MNHEY, CDR2 SVGEGT, per germline. This CDR3 contains 12 residues. V lost 8 bases and J lost 5, with 11 bases in between. Written as DNA, the CDR3 is TGTGCCAGCTCCGGACGCGAAGATACGCAGTATTTT. Its protein is CASSGREDTQYF.

This sequence joins TRBV18 and TRBJ1-5, with unresolved D. V shed 1 base and J shed 4 bases, with 11 bases lying between them. The CDR3 length is 15 residues. Per germline, CDR1 KGHSH and CDR2 LQKENI. The CDR3 sequence: CASSPRGTENQPQHF. The CDR3 nucleotides are TGTGCCAGCTCACCACGCGGTACAGAGAATCAGCCCCAGCATTTT.

This clonotype has a handful of counts. The chain recombines TRBV6-6 with TRBJ2-5, with a weak D call TRBD2 (6 bases). This CDR3 comprises 14 residues. Deletions cut 10 bases from V and 5 bases from J, with 20 bases between. The germline V gene has CDR1 MNHNY and CDR2 SVGAGI (reference sequence). This CDR3 reads CATKAVRGGETQYF. The CDR3 nucleotides are TGTGCCACCAAGGCCGTGCGGGGTGGCGAGACCCAGTACTTC.

The CDR3 DNA follows: TGTGCCAGCAGCTTAGTTCATAACTATGGCTACACCTTC. Translation: CASSLVHNYGYTF. The chain employs TRBV7-9 and TRBJ1-2; D not certain. The CDR3 runs to 13 residues. The V end lost 1 base, the J end lost 1 base, and 4 bases lay between the germline ends. The germline V gene encodes CDR1 SEHNR and CDR2 FQNEAQ (reference sequence). The full variable domain, completed using reference TRBV7-9 and TRBJ1-2, is DTGVSQNPRHKITKRGQNVTFRCDPISEHNRLYWYRQTLGQGPEFLTYFQNEAQLEKSRLLSDRFSAERPKGSFSTLEIQRTEQGDSAMYLCASSLVHNYGYTFGSGTRLTVV.

This clonotype was counted between two and nine times. The gene calls are TRBV15 and TRBJ2-1; D is undetermined. The CDR3 contains 13 residues. The V end lost 7 bases, the J end lost 10 bases, and 17 bases lay between the germline ends. From germline, CDR1 is LNHNV and CDR2 YYDKDF (reference sequence). For the CDR3, the DNA is TGTGCCACCACCACTCTAAGGCTCGCGGAGCAGTTCTTC. Translation gives CATTTLRLAEQFF.

Written as DNA, the CDR3 is TGCAGTGCCAGACTAGCGGGAGGGAGAGAGACCCAGTACTTC. It specifies CSARLAGGRETQYF. V is TRBV20-1 and J is TRBJ2-5; 14 nucleotides match TRBD2. The CDR3 extends over 14 amino acids. CDR1 and CDR2 from the germline V gene are DFQATT and SNEGSKA (reference sequence). Unmatched junction bases numbered 4, after V lost 6 bases and J lost 4 bases.

The V gene is TRBV6-8, the J gene TRBJ2-7; 10 bases align to TRBD2. This CDR3 comprises 14 residues. V lost 6 bases and J lost 6; bases outside the gene matches: 8. Germline assignment: CDR1 MNHGY and CDR2 SAAAGT. DNA of the CDR3: TGTGCCAGCAGACTAGCGGGAACCAAGGGCGAGCAGTACTTC. The encoded protein is CASRLAGTKGEQYF.

V and J are TRBV2 and TRBJ2-1; TRBD2 matches at 12 bases. CDR1 is SNHLY and CDR2 is FYNNEI in the germline V gene. Germline trimming cut 5 bases from V and 7 bases from J; bases unmatched to any gene: 12. This CDR3 is built from 17 residues. CDR3 region: CASSRATLAGGQNEQFF. DNA of the CDR3: TGTGCCAGCAGTAGGGCCACTCTAGCGGGGGGGCAGAATGAGCAGTTCTTC.

This clonotype has ten or more counts. The chain couples TRBV2 to TRBJ2-1; 7 bases agree with TRBD1. Germline loops: CDR1 SNHLY, CDR2 FYNNEI. This CDR3 region has 14 residues. V was pared by 4 bases and J by 5 bases, with 5 bases of the junction left unmatched. The CDR3 nucleotides read TGTGCCAGCAGTGTGCGACAGGGAGACAATGAGCAGTTCTTC. Translating gives CASSVRQGDNEQFF.